This TCR beta chain was identified in a study of cytomegalovirus exposure and HLA in healthy donors. It was with 60 Vbeta and 13 Jbeta primers that the PCR ran. Some clones are missing from TCRdb's copy, which holds only in-frame ones; the method was immunoSEQ multiplex PCR. The repertoire table contains more than 45,000 clones. J gave up 2 bases and V 5 bases, and 3 bases lay outside the gene matches. The CDR3 sequence is 14 residues long. Germline V gene lookup returns CDR1 LNHNV and CDR2 YYDKDF (reference sequence). The source is a woman aged 40 to 49 in good health and CMV-seronegative. The J gene is TRBJ2-7, the V gene TRBV15, with 10 bases identical to TRBD2. The sample taken for sequencing was PBMCs. The CDR3 here is CATSYTSGAYEQYF. CDR3 sequence (DNA): TGTGCCACCAGCTATACTAGCGGGGCCTACGAGCAGTACTTC.